The T cell receptor (beta chain) described here comes from a study of CD8 T cells in Susac syndrome. From blood CD8+ and CD4+ T cells, the TCR beta chain was sequenced. Negative magnetic isolation gave CD8+ and CD4+ cells; FACS enriched CD8+ TEMRA. This clonotype was seen only a few times. CDR1 is SGDLS and CDR2 is YYNGEE in the germline V gene. V dropped 5 bases and J dropped 0 bases, with 8 bases sitting between them. This CDR3 has 13 amino acids. With random hexamers, reverse transcription was performed on about 0.5 to 1 ug of RNA. immunoSEQ multiplex PCR amplified TCR beta CDR3 across 54 Vbeta, 13 Jbeta. TCRdb redid the calling of the immunoSEQ multiplex PCR reads with MiXCR, one entry per CDR3 protein. Here the sample spans some 110,000 distinct CDR3 sequences, approximately 93% being singletons.

Sequencing was done on a sample of CD4+ T cells from PBMCs. The gene calls are TRBV9 and TRBJ1-2, with a weak D call TRBD1 (5 bases). This TCR was recovered from a human donor with multiple sclerosis. The CDR3 here is CASRRDPNYGYTF. The DNA of the CDR3 is TGTGCCAGCAGACGGGACCCTAACTATGGCTACACCTTC.